This T cell receptor beta chain is from a study of T cells in Graves' hyperthyroidism and ophthalmopathy. The ends were cut back, 5 bases at V and 4 bases at J, with 15 bases in the middle. CDR1 and CDR2 from the germline V gene are LNHNV and YYDKDF (reference sequence). The CDR3 totals 14 residues. Amplification of TCR beta CDR3 regions was performed using RNA transcripts as template. Carried out on the TCR CDR3, a first-round RT-PCR used the HTBI primer set. TCRdb itself ran the multiplex PCR reads through MiXCR, one entry per CDR3 protein. In the table there are hundreds of thousands of distinct CDR3 sequences, 38% of which are singletons. Graves' hyperthyroidism qualified as stable when ophthalmopathy did not progress within 18 months. The study enrolled patients aged 18 to 65 with newly diagnosed hyperthyroidism of under 2 months' duration. Patients with uncontrolled infections, other autoimmune diseases, pregnancy or lactation were excluded. Diagnostic assessment was based on clinical symptoms, serum thyroxine and TRAb, thyroid ultrasound and orbital computed tomography.

Many counts were recorded for this clonotype. V gene TRBV15 combines with J gene TRBJ2-7; D might be TRBD1 (6 bases). The TCR sequence derives from a man between 18 and 35 years old with Graves' hyperthyroidism. Material for sequencing was blood. CDR3 sequence (DNA): TGTGCCACCAGCGGCTCAGGGGAGCCGTACGAGCAGTACTTC. Amino acids: CATSGSGEPYEQYF.